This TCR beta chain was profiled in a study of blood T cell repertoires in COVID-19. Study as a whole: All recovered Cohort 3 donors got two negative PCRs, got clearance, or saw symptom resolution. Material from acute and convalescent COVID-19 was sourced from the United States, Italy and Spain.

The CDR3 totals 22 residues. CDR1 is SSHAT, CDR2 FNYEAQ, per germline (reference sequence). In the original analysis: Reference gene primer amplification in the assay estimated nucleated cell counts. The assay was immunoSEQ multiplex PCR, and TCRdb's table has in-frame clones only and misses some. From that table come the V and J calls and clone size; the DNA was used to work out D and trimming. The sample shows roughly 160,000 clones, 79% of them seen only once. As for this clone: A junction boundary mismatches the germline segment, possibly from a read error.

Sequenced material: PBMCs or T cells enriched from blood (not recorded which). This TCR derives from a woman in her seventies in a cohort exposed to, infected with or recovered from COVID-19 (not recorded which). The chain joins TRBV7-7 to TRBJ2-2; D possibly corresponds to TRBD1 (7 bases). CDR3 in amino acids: CASSPKPDRRELGDGNTGELFF. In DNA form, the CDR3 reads TGTGCTAGCAGCCCAAAACCGGACAGGAGGGAGTTGGGGGATGGGAACACCGGGGAGCTGTTTTTT.